The source of this TCR beta chain is a study of blood T cell repertoires in COVID-19. Study-level information: Sites in the United States, Italy and Spain provided acute and convalescent COVID-19 samples.

Authors' analysis steps: Amplification with reference gene primers provided the estimates of nucleated cell counts. TCRdb keeps only in-frame clones here, not all; method: immunoSEQ multiplex PCR. V, J and clone size derive from that table, while D and trimming were established from the DNA sequence. The repertoire holds about 68,000 clones, with roughly 85% as singletons. V was trimmed by 1 base and J by 3 bases, leaving 9 bases between them. This CDR3 has 14 residues. Germline V gives CDR1 MDHEN, CDR2 SYDVKM. This TCR was sampled from a middle-aged man with acute or convalescent COVID-19. This chain connects TRBV28 to TRBJ1-1; D not certain. The source material was peripheral blood. This CDR3 reads CASSLFRGYTEAFF. The CDR3 DNA sequence: TGTGCCAGCAGTTTATTTCGGGGTTACACTGAAGCTTTCTTT. Combining the CDR3 with reference TRBV28 and TRBJ1-1 gives the whole variable domain DVKVTQSSRYLVKRTGEKVFLECVQDMDHENMFWYRQDPGLGLRLIYFSYDVKMKEKGDIPEGYSVSREKKERFSLILESASTNQTSMYLCASSLFRGYTEAFFGQGTRLTVV.